The present TCR beta chain was sequenced within a study of CD8 T cells in ankylosing spondylitis. The V and J ends lost 3 bases and 5 bases, in that order; junction bases with no gene match: 6. Germline CDR1 reads LNHNV; CDR2 reads YYDKDF (reference sequence). This CDR3 has 15 amino acids. Study-wide results and caveats: Ankylosing spondylitis blood seemed to carry a telltale TCR beta motif made of several highly homologous variants.

TCRdb re-analysed the 5' RACE reads in MiXCR, keeping a single row per CDR3 protein. The table has hundreds of thousands of distinct CDR3 sequences, 17% seen once. As for this clonotype: Its matching antigen is unknown.

The chain joins TRBV15 to TRBJ1-1, with 10 positions matching TRBD1. This receptor was taken from a male donor with ankylosing spondylitis. Sequencing was done on a sample of blood, either unsorted or a sorted T cell fraction (not recorded which). The CDR3 reads CATSSTGQGGTEAFF. CDR3 in DNA: TGTGCCACCAGCAGCACCGGACAGGGGGGTACTGAAGCTTTCTTT. Based on the CDR3 plus reference TRBV15 and TRBJ1-1, the full variable domain is DAMVIQNPRYQVTQFGKPVTLSCSQTLNHNVMYWYQQKSSQAPKLLFHYYDKDFNNEADTPDNFQSRRPNTSFCFLDIRSPGLGDTAMYLCATSSTGQGGTEAFFGQGTRLTVV.